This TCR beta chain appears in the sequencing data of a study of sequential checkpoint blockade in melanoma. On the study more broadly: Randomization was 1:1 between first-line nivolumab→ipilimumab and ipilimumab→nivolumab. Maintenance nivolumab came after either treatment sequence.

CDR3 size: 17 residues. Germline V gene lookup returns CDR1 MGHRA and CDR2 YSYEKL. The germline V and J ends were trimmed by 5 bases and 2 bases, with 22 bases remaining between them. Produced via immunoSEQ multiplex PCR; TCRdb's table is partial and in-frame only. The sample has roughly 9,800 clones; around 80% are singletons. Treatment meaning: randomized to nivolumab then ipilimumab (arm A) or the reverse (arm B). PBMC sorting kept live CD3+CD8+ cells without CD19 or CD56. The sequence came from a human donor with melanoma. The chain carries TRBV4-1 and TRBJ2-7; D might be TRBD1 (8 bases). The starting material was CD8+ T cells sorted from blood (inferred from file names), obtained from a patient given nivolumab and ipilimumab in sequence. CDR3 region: CASSSSGRQGAPYEQYF. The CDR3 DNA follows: TGCGCCAGCAGCTCCTCCGGGAGGCAGGGGGCCCCCTACGAGCAGTACTTC.